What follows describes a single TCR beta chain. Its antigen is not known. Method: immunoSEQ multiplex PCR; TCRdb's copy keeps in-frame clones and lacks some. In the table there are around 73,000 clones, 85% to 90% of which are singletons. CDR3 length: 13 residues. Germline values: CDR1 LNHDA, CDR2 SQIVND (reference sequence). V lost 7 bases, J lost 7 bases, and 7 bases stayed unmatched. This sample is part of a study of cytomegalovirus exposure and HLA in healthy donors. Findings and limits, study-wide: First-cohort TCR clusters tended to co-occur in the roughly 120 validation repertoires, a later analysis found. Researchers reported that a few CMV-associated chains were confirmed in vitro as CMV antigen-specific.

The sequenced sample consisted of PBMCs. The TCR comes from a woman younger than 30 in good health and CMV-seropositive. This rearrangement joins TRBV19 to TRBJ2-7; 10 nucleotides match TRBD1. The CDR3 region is CASNTGQGNEQYF. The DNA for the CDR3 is TGTGCCAGTAATACGGGACAGGGGAATGAGCAGTACTTC.